This T cell receptor (beta chain) was obtained from a study of T cell repertoires in cytomegalovirus infection. The CDR3 contains 17 residues. Germline CDR1 reads LGHNA; CDR2 reads YSLEER. V trimming: 0 bases; J trimming: 1 base; junction bases outside the gene matches: 6. In the case of this clonotype: Its antigen is currently unknown.

Via MiXCR, TCRdb re-called the reads, giving one row per CDR3 protein. The sample lists about 890,000 distinct CDR3 sequences; 30% to 40% were seen once. The chain links TRBV4-3 to TRBJ2-1, with TRBD1 matching over 7 bases. This material consisted of cultured CD8+ T cells from PBMCs, taken from culture after CMV antigen stimulation. The source of this sequence is a human donor in good health (CMV status not recorded). Some clones in this sample may be carry-over from other donors' samples. CDR3 region: CASSQDPTGSSYNEQFF. The CDR3 DNA follows: TGCGCCAGCAGCCAAGACCCGACAGGGTCATCCTACAATGAGCAGTTCTTC.